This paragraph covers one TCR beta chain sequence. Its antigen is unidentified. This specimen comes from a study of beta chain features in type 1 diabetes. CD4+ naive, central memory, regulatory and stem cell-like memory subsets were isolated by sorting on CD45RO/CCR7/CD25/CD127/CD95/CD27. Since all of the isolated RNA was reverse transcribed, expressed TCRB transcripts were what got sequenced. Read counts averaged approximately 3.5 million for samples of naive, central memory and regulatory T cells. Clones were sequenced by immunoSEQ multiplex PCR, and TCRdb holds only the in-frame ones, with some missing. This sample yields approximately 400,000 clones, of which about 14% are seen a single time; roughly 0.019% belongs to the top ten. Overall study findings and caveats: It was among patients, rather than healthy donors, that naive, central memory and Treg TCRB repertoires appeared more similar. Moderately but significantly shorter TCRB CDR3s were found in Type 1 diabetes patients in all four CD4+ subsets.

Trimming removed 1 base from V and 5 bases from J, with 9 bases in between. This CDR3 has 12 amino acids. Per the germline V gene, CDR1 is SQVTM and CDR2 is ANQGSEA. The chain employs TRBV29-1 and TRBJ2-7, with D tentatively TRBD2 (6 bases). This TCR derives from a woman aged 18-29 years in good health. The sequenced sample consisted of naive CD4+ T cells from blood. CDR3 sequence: CSVEGDLNEQYF. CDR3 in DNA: TGCAGCGTTGAAGGGGACTTGAACGAGCAGTACTTC.